These T cell receptor beta chains were read from a single sample in a study of OX40 agonist ivuxolimab in advanced cancers. Repertoires were generated with immunoSEQ multiplex PCR, while TCRdb's copy carries only in-frame clones and drops some. Among tens of thousands of clones listed, over 75% were seen once. The material was CD4+ or CD8+ T cells sorted from blood, obtained in a trial of the OX40 agonist ivuxolimab. The receptor set was obtained from an adult with an advanced solid tumor such as melanoma, head and neck, liver or kidney cancer. Each CDR3 is given with its conserved first and last residue. The order of the fields is J gene, D gene, V gene, clone size, CDR3 protein, CDR3 DNA. A D gene is named only where the DNA matches it firmly. Size is omitted from some rows. Given values are once, few, many or a class for expanded clones.

j_gene: TRBJ1-1; d_gene: TRBD1; v_gene: TRBV19; abundance: .; CDR3aa: CASSIKGATEAFF; CDR3nt: TGTGCCAGTAGTATTAAGGGGGCCACTGAAGCTTTCTTT
j_gene: TRBJ2-3; d_gene: TRBD2; v_gene: TRBV7-9; abundance: .; CDR3aa: CASSSGTSGSRKYF; CDR3nt: TGTGCCAGCAGCTCCGGGACTAGCGGCTCCAGGAAGTATTTT
j_gene: TRBJ1-1; d_gene: .; v_gene: TRBV6-5; abundance: .; CDR3aa: CASSYGPHENTEAFF; CDR3nt: TGTGCCAGCAGTTACGGTCCACACGAAAACACTGAAGCTTTCTTT
j_gene: TRBJ1-3; d_gene: TRBD1; v_gene: TRBV11-2; abundance: .; CDR3aa: CASSPNRDSKGTIYF; CDR3nt: TGTGCCAGCAGCCCTAATCGGGACAGTAAAGGCACCATATATTTT
j_gene: TRBJ1-4; d_gene: .; v_gene: TRBV19; abundance: .; CDR3aa: CASSTLGTADEKLFF; CDR3nt: TGTGCCAGTAGTACTCTTGGGACTGCTGATGAAAAACTGTTTTTT
j_gene: TRBJ2-7; d_gene: .; v_gene: TRBV12-5; abundance: .; CDR3aa: CASGLDHLYEQYF; CDR3nt: TGTGCTAGTGGTTTGGACCATCTATACGAGCAGTACTTC
j_gene: TRBJ2-7; d_gene: TRBD2; v_gene: TRBV27; abundance: .; CDR3aa: CASSPERGSYEQYF; CDR3nt: TGTGCCAGCAGTCCCGAGCGGGGGTCCTACGAGCAGTACTTC
j_gene: TRBJ1-1; d_gene: .; v_gene: TRBV6-1; abundance: .; CDR3aa: CASVLAGNTEAFF; CDR3nt: TGTGCCAGCGTCCTGGCTGGGAACACTGAAGCTTTCTTT
j_gene: TRBJ2-7; d_gene: TRBD2; v_gene: TRBV4-1; abundance: .; CDR3aa: CASRLASGATYEQYF; CDR3nt: TGCGCCAGCAGGCTAGCTAGCGGGGCAACCTACGAGCAGTACTTC
j_gene: TRBJ2-7; d_gene: .; v_gene: TRBV21-1; abundance: .; CDR3aa: CASSKISSGGDYEQYF; CDR3nt: TGTGCCAGCAGCAAAATCAGCAGCGGAGGAGACTACGAGCAGTACTTC
j_gene: TRBJ2-5; d_gene: TRBD2; v_gene: TRBV27; abundance: .; CDR3aa: CASSSGGTQYF; CDR3nt: TGTGCCAGCAGCTCGGGGGGGACCCAGTACTTC
j_gene: TRBJ1-5; d_gene: .; v_gene: TRBV28; abundance: .; CDR3aa: CAGGGEGAGQPQHF; CDR3nt: TGTGCCGGAGGGGGAGAGGGAGCGGGTCAGCCCCAGCATTTT
j_gene: TRBJ2-7; d_gene: .; v_gene: TRBV14; abundance: .; CDR3aa: CASSQDGWLPPYEQYF; CDR3nt: TGTGCCAGCAGCCAAGATGGTTGGCTACCTCCCTACGAGCAGTACTTC
j_gene: TRBJ1-1; d_gene: .; v_gene: TRBV5-1; abundance: medium-sized; CDR3aa: CASSLGFGGNTEAFF; CDR3nt: TGCGCCAGCAGCTTGGGATTCGGCGGTAACACTGAAGCTTTCTTT
j_gene: TRBJ2-7; d_gene: TRBD1; v_gene: TRBV28; abundance: .; CDR3aa: CASSPTGFYEQYF; CDR3nt: TGTGCCAGCAGTCCGACAGGGTTCTACGAGCAGTACTTC
j_gene: TRBJ2-1; d_gene: .; v_gene: TRBV7-9; abundance: .; CDR3aa: CASSFEGVFDEQFF; CDR3nt: TGTGCCAGCAGCTTTGAGGGGGTCTTCGATGAGCAGTTCTTC
j_gene: TRBJ2-1; d_gene: .; v_gene: TRBV7-9; abundance: .; CDR3aa: CASSSEGEQFF; CDR3nt: TGTGCCAGCAGCTCTGAGGGTGAGCAGTTCTTC
j_gene: TRBJ2-7; d_gene: .; v_gene: TRBV6-6; abundance: .; CDR3aa: CASSSRGSSGYEQYF; CDR3nt: TGTGCCAGCAGTTCCAGGGGTAGCTCGGGCTACGAGCAGTACTTC
j_gene: TRBJ1-5; d_gene: .; v_gene: TRBV19; abundance: .; CDR3aa: CASSIATGMRPQHF; CDR3nt: TGTGCCAGTAGTATAGCAACAGGGATGCGGCCCCAGCATTTT
j_gene: TRBJ2-3; d_gene: TRBD2; v_gene: TRBV2; abundance: .; CDR3aa: CASKRDYTDTQYF; CDR3nt: TGTGCCAGCAAAAGGGACTACACAGATACGCAGTATTTT
j_gene: TRBJ2-6; d_gene: .; v_gene: TRBV19; abundance: few; CDR3aa: CASSVQGGVLTF; CDR3nt: TGTGCCAGTAGTGTCCAGGGTGGCGTCCTGACTTTC
j_gene: TRBJ1-2; d_gene: TRBD1; v_gene: TRBV29-1; abundance: once; CDR3aa: CSVQTGGYTF; CDR3nt: TGCAGCGTGCAGACAGGGGGCTACACCTTC
j_gene: TRBJ2-7; d_gene: TRBD1; v_gene: TRBV28; abundance: .; CDR3aa: CASTRDSDEQYF; CDR3nt: TGTGCCAGCACCAGGGACAGCGACGAGCAGTACTTC
j_gene: TRBJ1-2; d_gene: .; v_gene: TRBV5-1; abundance: .; CDR3aa: CASTSSGIYGYTF; CDR3nt: TGCGCCAGCACGTCCTCGGGGATCTATGGCTACACCTTC
j_gene: TRBJ2-3; d_gene: .; v_gene: TRBV5-1; abundance: .; CDR3aa: CASSLVGQATDTQYF; CDR3nt: TGCGCCAGCAGCTTGGTTGGGCAGGCCACAGATACGCAGTATTTT
j_gene: TRBJ1-3; d_gene: .; v_gene: TRBV5-1; abundance: few; CDR3aa: CASSFGNTIYF; CDR3nt: TGCGCCAGCAGCTTCGGGAACACCATATATTTT
j_gene: TRBJ1-3; d_gene: TRBD1; v_gene: TRBV18; abundance: .; CDR3aa: CASSAGTGVSSGNTIYF; CDR3nt: TGTGCCAGCTCAGCCGGGACAGGGGTCAGCTCTGGAAACACCATATATTTT
j_gene: TRBJ2-5; d_gene: .; v_gene: TRBV28; abundance: .; CDR3aa: CASSSFGSQETQYF; CDR3nt: TGTGCCAGCAGTTCTTTCGGCAGCCAAGAGACCCAGTACTTC
j_gene: TRBJ2-1; d_gene: TRBD2; v_gene: TRBV13; abundance: few; CDR3aa: CASSLRGGEGEHEQFF; CDR3nt: TGTGCCAGCAGCCTCCGGGGAGGGGAGGGCGAGCATGAGCAGTTCTTC
j_gene: TRBJ2-7; d_gene: .; v_gene: TRBV7-9; abundance: few; CDR3aa: CASRSRSGTTYEQYF; CDR3nt: TGTGCCAGCAGATCCAGGTCTGGGACGACCTACGAGCAGTACTTC
j_gene: TRBJ1-1; d_gene: TRBD1; v_gene: TRBV2; abundance: .; CDR3aa: CASSYRTGDTEAFF; CDR3nt: TGTGCCAGCAGTTACAGGACAGGTGACACTGAAGCTTTCTTT
j_gene: TRBJ2-1; d_gene: .; v_gene: TRBV6-1; abundance: .; CDR3aa: CASSELRFEAGEQFF; CDR3nt: TGTGCCAGCAGTGAACTAAGGTTTGAGGCAGGTGAGCAGTTCTTC
j_gene: TRBJ2-1; d_gene: TRBD2; v_gene: TRBV9; abundance: .; CDR3aa: CASSVRQAGEWNEQFF; CDR3nt: TGTGCCAGCAGCGTACGGCAGGCGGGAGAGTGGAATGAGCAGTTCTTC
j_gene: TRBJ1-1; d_gene: TRBD1; v_gene: TRBV5-5; abundance: .; CDR3aa: CASSLSPTGVTEAFF; CDR3nt: TGTGCCAGCAGCTTGTCTCCCACAGGGGTCACTGAAGCTTTCTTT